This section outlines one T cell receptor (beta chain) sequence together with its context. Its antigen is not yet known. Within one base of it there is no much larger clone, and no base qualities were kept. The sample is drawn from a study of blood T cell repertoires in COVID-19 (dated by TCRdb to 2019 to 2021). The study in broad terms: Collaborator samples came from the United States, Italy and Spain and covered acute and convalescent phases of COVID-19. The repertoires were made available in a free public database intended to serve as a resource for research on the immune response to SARS-CoV-2. Where available, HLA class I and class II types were obtained from metadata supplied by the sample provider rather than from assay-based typing. The material from the prospective study consisted of cDNA or gDNA derived from T cells, B-cell-depleted T cells, or PBMCs. Nearly every sample came with metadata listing a de-identified subject ID, COVID-19 status, age in years and sex. Subjects who had been exposed to COVID-19, were actively infected with it, or had recovered from it provided the deeply sampled blood TCRbeta repertoires that made up the dataset. The samples were drawn from the first 160 participants of the ongoing ImmuneRACE study and from some 1,300 subjects provided by 6 global collaborators. The full study reports these points: The amount of clinical and demographic metadata varied by source and participant and was provided uncurated.

The immunoSEQ Assay, a bias-controlled multiplex PCR, was used to amplify TCRbeta CDR3 regions from genomic DNA. Per the original workflow: Within the assay, amplification of reference gene primers was used to estimate how many nucleated cells each sample contained. Sequence reads were collapsed and filtered to measure the absolute abundance of every unique TCRbeta CDR3 rearrangement. For each sample, productive Simpson clonality was calculated by taking the square root of Simpson's diversity index across productive rearrangements. Not all clones reach the TCRdb copy of this immuneACCESS table, which keeps in-frame sequences only. Checked studies attribute under half of the gap to unresolved V genes and leave the rest unexplained. V, J and clone size were drawn from that table, and D and trimming were deduced from the DNA. The sample profile shows 35,000 or so clones; around four fifths of them were found once. The ten largest account for 35% to 45% of the sample.

The junction shows trimming of 4 bases on V and 1 base on J, plus 10 bases between the germline ends. Counted from cysteine to phenylalanine, this CDR3 has 14 amino acids. Only the CDR3 DNA stays, 42 bases, in frame from base 1. The germline V gene sets CDR1 to KGHDR and CDR2 to SFDVKD. Whole blood was collected in K2EDTA tubes by collaborating institutions according to the institutions' own protocols. For TCRbeta analysis, collaborator samples were shipped as frozen whole blood, as isolated PBMCs, or as DNA extracted from either sample type. The clonotype comes from a human donor in a cohort sampled during active or convalescent COVID-19. The donor label of this sample is uncertain. Material: peripheral blood. This sequence uses TRBV24-1 and TRBJ2-7; no D gene is confidently identified. The sequence in DNA is TGTGCCACCAGTGACACCCGGAGTTCCTACGAGCAGTACTTC. Translated, it reads CATSDTRSSYEQYF.